The 31 T cell receptor beta chains below were found in one sample sequenced in a study of shared clonotypes between healthy human individuals. The data were produced by immunoSEQ multiplex PCR, yet TCRdb's version contains in-frame clones alone and is incomplete. The repertoire holds about a million clones, with approximately 80% as singletons. The sequencing input was memory CD4+ T cells from PBMCs. Subset: CD45RA-negative fraction. The receptors derive from a man in his late teens or twenties in good health. Some clones in this sample may be carry-over from other donors' samples.

This clone was recorded once. The CDR3 sequence is CASSLGGPGVQYF. DNA of the CDR3: TGTGCCAGCAGCCTGGGGGGGCCGGGGGTTCAGTACTTC. V gene TRBV5-4 combines with J gene TRBJ2-4; tentatively, D is TRBD2 (7 bases). This CDR3 has 13 residues. Germline V gives CDR1 SGHNT, CDR2 YYREEE (reference sequence). Deletions cut 4 bases from V and 11 bases from J, with 16 bases between.

This sequence joins TRBV7-9 and TRBJ2-3; 11 bases are shared with TRBD2. The trim removed 4 bases at V and 4 bases at J, leaving 4 bases unmatched. The CDR3 extends over 15 amino acids. Germline values: CDR1 SEHNR, CDR2 FQNEAQ (reference sequence). This CDR3 is CASSSLAGGPDTQYF. The DNA for the CDR3 is TGTGCCAGCAGCTCCCTAGCGGGAGGCCCAGATACGCAGTATTTT.

The CDR3 region is CASSSGQRNEQFF. The CDR3 coding sequence is TGTGCCAGCAGCTCAGGACAACGCAATGAGCAGTTCTTC. The chain combines TRBV5-4 with TRBJ2-1, with D possibly matching TRBD1 (5 bases). The length of the CDR3 is 13 residues. V was trimmed by 3 bases and J by 6 bases, leaving 10 bases between them. Looked up from germline, CDR1 is SGHNT and CDR2 is YYREEE (reference sequence).

The chain has TRBV11-1 and TRBJ2-7, with a possible D match to TRBD2 (5 bases). Germline V CDR1 and CDR2: SGHAT, FQDESV (reference sequence). The CDR3 loop spans 15 amino acids. The ends were cut back, 1 base at V and 3 bases at J, with 13 bases in the middle. CDR3 residues: CASSLVRDEGYEQYF. CDR3 DNA sequence: TGTGCCAGCAGCTTAGTCCGGGATGAGGGCTACGAGCAGTACTTC.

The chain employs TRBV7-9 and TRBJ2-7; TRBD1 matches 7 bases. With V trimmed by 5 bases and J by 6 bases, 13 bases remained unmatched. Germline loops: CDR1 SEHNR, CDR2 FQNEAQ (reference sequence). The CDR3 totals 15 residues. The CDR3 sequence is CASSPRGTEDVEQYF. For the CDR3, the DNA is TGTGCCAGCAGCCCCAGAGGGACAGAAGACGTCGAGCAGTACTTC.

The rearrangement uses TRBV7-3 and TRBJ2-7; 14 bases fit TRBD2. The CDR3 is 15 amino acids. Germline loops: CDR1 SGHTA, CDR2 FQGTGA. With V trimmed by 3 bases and J by 6 bases, 4 bases remained unmatched. CDR3 DNA sequence: TGTGCCAGCAGCTTGGGACTAGCGGGAGTGCTCGAGCAGTACTTC. Translating it yields CASSLGLAGVLEQYF.

Regarding this clone: Different DNA sequences within this sample yield the same CDR3. The rearrangement links TRBV5-1 to TRBJ2-7; D gene uncertain. Deletions cut 0 bases from V and 3 bases from J, with 7 bases between. Per the germline V gene, CDR1 is SGHRS and CDR2 is YFSETQ. There are 13 residues in the CDR3. In nucleotides, the CDR3 is TGCGCCAGCAGCTTGGACGGTGACTACGAGCAGTACTTC. Its protein product is CASSLDGDYEQYF. Full variable domain (outside the CDR3, taken from reference TRBV5-1 and TRBJ2-7): KAGVTQTPRYLIKTRGQQVTLSCSPISGHRSVSWYQQTPGQGLQFLFEYFSETQRNKGNFPGRFSGRQFSNSRSEMNVSTLELGDSALYLCASSLDGDYEQYFGPGTRLTVT.

V and J are TRBV19 and TRBJ1-4; weak D call: TRBD1 (6 bases). The V end was cut by 6 bases, the J end by 8 bases, with 19 bases between. Germline V CDR1 and CDR2: LNHDA, SQIVND (reference sequence). The CDR3 length is 15 residues. For the CDR3, the DNA is TGTGCCAGTAGACTCGGTAAACAGGGCTGGGAAAAACTGTTTTTT. Its protein product is CASRLGKQGWEKLFF.

This clone has more than one count but fewer than ten. This rearrangement joins TRBV28 to TRBJ1-4, with D uncertain. The germline CDR1 and CDR2 sequences are MDHEN and SYDVKM. This CDR3 region has 15 residues. Trimming cost V 5 bases and J 4 bases, with 14 bases left between them. The CDR3 region is CASSPTQAHNEKLFF. CDR3 DNA sequence: TGTGCCAGCAGTCCAACCCAAGCCCATAATGAAAAACTGTTTTTT. Filled out from reference TRBV28 and TRBJ1-4, the complete variable domain reads DVKVTQSSRYLVKRTGEKVFLECVQDMDHENMFWYRQDPGLGLRLIYFSYDVKMKEKGDIPEGYSVSREKKERFSLILESASTNQTSMYLCASSPTQAHNEKLFFGSGTQLSVL.

Turning to this clone: This specimen includes other DNA sequences encoding the same CDR3. This chain joins TRBV2 and TRBJ1-3; weak D call: TRBD1 (5 bases). Germline CDR1 is SNHLY and CDR2 is FYNNEI. Deletions cut 8 bases from V and 4 bases from J, with 12 bases between. CDR3 length equals 13 residues. The CDR3 coding sequence is TGTGCCAGCCGCGCCGGGACGGGAAACACCATATATTTT. Its protein product is CASRAGTGNTIYF.

The rearrangement joins TRBV10-3 to TRBJ1-2, with D maybe TRBD1 (6 bases). This CDR3 contains 14 residues. Trimming took off 6 bases at V and 1 base at J, with 12 bases between the two ends. CDR1 and CDR2 from the germline V gene are ENHRY and SYGVKD. CDR3 DNA sequence: TGTGCCATCAGCCAGGGGACCTATAACTATGGCTACACCTTC. Encoded protein: CAISQGTYNYGYTF.

V is TRBV5-1 and J is TRBJ2-7; D call uncertain. Trimming removed 5 bases from V and 0 bases from J, with 12 bases in between. The CDR3 runs 14 residues. Germline V gene sequence: CDR1 SGHRS, CDR2 YFSETQ. Written as DNA, the CDR3 is TGCGCCAGCAGGGGGTCACTGAGCTCCTACGAGCAGTACTTC. Translated: CASRGSLSSYEQYF.

The chain recombines TRBV18 with TRBJ2-1; tentatively, D is TRBD2 (5 bases). This CDR3 has 13 amino acids. V lost 0 bases, J lost 9 bases, and 9 bases lay in between. Per the germline V gene, CDR1 is KGHSH and CDR2 is LQKENI. Here the CDR3 reads CASSPPGVGEQFF. CDR3 coding DNA: TGTGCCAGCTCACCACCCGGGGTGGGTGAGCAGTTCTTC.

V is TRBV6-5 and J is TRBJ1-5; 7 bases align to TRBD1. This CDR3 has 14 residues. Germline CDR1 reads MNHEY; CDR2 reads SVGAGI. The V gene end was trimmed by 6 bases and the J gene end by 2 bases; junction bases not matched to a gene: 4. CDR3 in DNA: TGTGCCAGCAGCCTGGGACAGCGCAATCAGCCCCAGCATTTT. Translated: CASSLGQRNQPQHF.

With respect to this clone: One end of the junction fails to match germline, which may point to a read error. V is TRBV7-9 and J is TRBJ2-4; 9 nucleotides line up with TRBD2. CDR3 length: 11 residues. CDR1 and CDR2 (germline): SEHNR, FQNEAQ (reference sequence). Written as DNA, the CDR3 is TGTGCCAGCAGCTTATCCCTAGCGGGGCCCTTC. Translating gives CASSLSLAGPF.

This clone came up many times. The genes are TRBV4-3 and TRBJ1-6, with D maybe TRBD1 (6 bases). Trimming took off 4 bases at V and 6 bases at J, with 13 bases between the two ends. Germline loops: CDR1 LGHNA, CDR2 YSLEER. This CDR3 is 15 amino acids long. The CDR3 DNA reads TGCGCCAGCAGCCCGATGGGGACACCTAATTCACCCCTCCACTTT. Translated, it gives CASSPMGTPNSPLHF.

The J gene is TRBJ2-2, the V gene TRBV5-5, with D possibly matching TRBD1 (6 bases). This CDR3 spans 16 amino acids. Trimming took off 5 bases at V and 4 bases at J, with 18 bases between the two ends. Germline V lookup: CDR1 SGHKS, CDR2 YYEKEE (reference sequence). This CDR3 is CASSPATGAPTGELFF. CDR3 coding DNA: TGTGCCAGCAGTCCAGCGACAGGTGCCCCCACCGGGGAGCTGTTTTTT.

V is TRBV27 and J is TRBJ2-6; D is uncertain. The CDR3 loop spans 18 amino acids. V lost 5 bases and J 5 bases, leaving 22 bases between the germline ends. CDR1 MNHEY and CDR2 SMNVEV come from the germline V gene (reference sequence). CDR3: CASSPSDWLQSRANVLTF. CDR3 DNA: TGTGCCAGCAGTCCGAGTGACTGGCTACAAAGTCGGGCCAACGTCCTGACTTTC.

This sequence joins TRBV28 and TRBJ2-3; weak D call: TRBD1 (6 bases). The CDR3 runs 15 residues. Germline CDR1 MDHEN, CDR2 SYDVKM. V was pared by 8 bases and J by 3 bases, with 18 bases between. The CDR3 DNA is TGTGCCAGCGGCCCACGTCAGGGACATACAGATACGCAGTATTTT. This translates into CASGPRQGHTDTQYF.

The chain has TRBV5-5 and TRBJ1-2; 8 positions agree with TRBD1. The junction had 12 bases not matched to a gene; V was cut back by 5 bases and J by 0 bases. This CDR3 has 17 residues. Germline assignment: CDR1 SGHKS and CDR2 YYEKEE (reference sequence). CDR3 amino acids: CASSSPTGATPNYGYTF. Here the CDR3 DNA reads TGTGCCAGCAGTTCTCCGACAGGGGCCACTCCTAACTATGGCTACACCTTC.

The gene calls are TRBV5-6 and TRBJ1-1; the D gene is possibly TRBD1 (5 bases). Trimming removed 4 bases at V and 1 base at J, with 11 bases between. CDR3 size: 14 residues. Per germline, CDR1 SGHDT and CDR2 YYEEEE. Written as DNA, the CDR3 is TGTGCCAGCAGCGGAGGGACCTGGAACACTGAAGCTTTCTTT. It translates to CASSGGTWNTEAFF.

The chain uses TRBV5-4 and TRBJ2-2, with TRBD1 as a possible D gene (8 bases). Germline lookup yields CDR1 SGHNT and CDR2 YYREEE (reference sequence). Trimming stripped 10 bases from V and 9 bases from J, with 22 bases between. This CDR3 is 14 amino acids long. The CDR3 coding sequence is TGTGCCGGAGGGAGGGGGACAGGAGCCCGGGAGCTGTTTTTT. Its translation is CAGGRGTGARELFF.

This chain links TRBV7-9 with TRBJ1-2, with a tentative D call TRBD1 (5 bases). The CDR3 contains 14 residues. Per the germline V gene, CDR1 is SEHNR and CDR2 is FQNEAQ (reference sequence). V was cut by 4 bases and J by 7 bases, with 16 bases left in between. The CDR3 loop is CASSSPGARVGYTF. The CDR3 nucleotides read TGTGCCAGCAGCTCCCCCGGGGCCCGGGTTGGCTACACCTTC.

To note about this clone: In the same sample, other DNA sequences code for this CDR3. The rearrangement uses TRBV19 and TRBJ2-7, with D possibly matching TRBD1 (5 bases). V was pared by 4 bases and J by 0 bases, with 13 bases between. Looked up from germline, CDR1 is LNHDA and CDR2 is SQIVND (reference sequence). CDR3 size: 15 residues. The CDR3 reads CASSRGTGNSYEQYF. The CDR3 coding sequence is TGTGCCAGTAGTAGGGGTACAGGAAACTCCTACGAGCAGTACTTC.

This chain connects TRBV19 to TRBJ1-5; unclear D gene. CDR1 and CDR2 from the germline V gene are LNHDA and SQIVND (reference sequence). This CDR3 region has 14 residues. Deletions cut 5 bases from V and 6 bases from J, with 14 bases between. DNA for the CDR3: TGTGCCAGTAGTGGTTTGGAAGGACTTCAGCCCCAGCATTTT. It is translated as CASSGLEGLQPQHF.

The rearrangement uses TRBV10-3 and TRBJ1-2, with D perhaps matching TRBD1 (5 bases). CDR1 ENHRY and CDR2 SYGVKD come from the germline V gene. V lost 3 bases and J 8 bases, leaving 13 bases between the germline ends. The CDR3 has 13 amino acids. The CDR3 region is CAISEPGTKGYTF. CDR3 in DNA: TGTGCCATCAGTGAACCCGGGACCAAGGGCTACACCTTC.

CDR3 region: CASSPHRLNTEAFF. CDR3 in DNA: TGTGCCAGCAGTCCTCACAGGCTGAACACTGAAGCTTTCTTT. The V gene is TRBV28, the J gene TRBJ1-1; possible D gene TRBD1, 5 bases. Trimming stripped 5 bases from V and 0 bases from J, with 10 bases between. The CDR3 loop spans 14 amino acids. Germline V gene data show CDR1 as MDHEN and CDR2 as SYDVKM.

The chain uses TRBV7-2 and TRBJ2-3, with D perhaps being TRBD1 or TRBD2 (5 bases each). V was shortened by 4 bases and J by 4 bases, with 18 bases between the two germline ends. Germline-derived CDR1 and CDR2 are SGHTA and FQGNSA. The CDR3 is 16 amino acids. This CDR3 reads CASSSGNRGYPDTQYF. The DNA of the CDR3 is TGTGCCAGCAGCTCGGGAAATAGGGGTTACCCAGATACGCAGTATTTT.

This chain connects TRBV5-6 to TRBJ1-5; D is uncertain. Per the germline V gene, CDR1 is SGHDT and CDR2 is YYEEEE. This CDR3 has 13 residues. V lost 3 bases and J 4 bases, leaving 8 bases between the germline ends. Here the CDR3 reads CASSSRRNQPQHF. In DNA form, the CDR3 reads TGTGCCAGCAGCTCCCGACGGAATCAGCCCCAGCATTTT.

The rearrangement joins TRBV5-6 to TRBJ2-7; 12 bases line up with TRBD2. Germline assignment: CDR1 SGHDT and CDR2 YYEEEE. V gave up 5 bases and J gave up 5 bases; unmatched junction bases: 5. The CDR3 is made up of 14 amino acids. The CDR3 protein is CASSETSGSDEQYF. The CDR3 DNA follows: TGTGCCAGCAGTGAGACTAGCGGGAGTGACGAGCAGTACTTC. The full variable domain, completed using reference TRBV5-6 and TRBJ2-7, is DAGVTQSPTHLIKTRGQQVTLRCSPKSGHDTVSWYQQALGQGPQFIFQYYEEEERQRGNFPDRFSGHQFPNYSSELNVNALLLGDSALYLCASSETSGSDEQYFGPGTRLTVT.

About this clone: This same CDR3 is encoded by further DNA sequences in the sample. The chain joins TRBV20-1 to TRBJ2-7; maybe TRBD2 (6 bases). The CDR3 is 11 residues long. Germline V CDR1 and CDR2: DFQATT, SNEGSKA (reference sequence). V was cut by 6 bases and J by 2 bases, with 8 bases left in between. The CDR3, as DNA: TGCAGTGCCCGCGGGACCTACGAGCAGTACTTC. Residues: CSARGTYEQYF.